This TCR beta chain was identified during a study of PD-1 blockade in mismatch repair-deficient tumors. Study summary: All were previously treated, progressing patients with approximately 12 mismatch repair-deficient cancer types. Study findings and constraints: Tumor-resident clones, often absent from pretreatment blood, expanded after pembrolizumab and then contracted.

All patients were mismatch repair deficient, assessed by either PCR or immunohistochemistry. TCR sequencing covered a few patients who responded to pembrolizumab. For this clone: No antigen is known for it.

TCRdb's table, derived via immunoSEQ multiplex PCR, lists solely in-frame clones and lacks some. Found here are under 75,000 clones, 88% of them singletons; the top ten hold about 15%. Sequencing was performed on peripheral blood, taken 52 weeks after starting pembrolizumab. The origin of this receptor is an adult with mismatch repair-deficient cancer.

The CDR3 DNA reads as TGTGCCAGCAGTTTATCCTCCGGGACAGGGGGCGCGGAGCAGTACTTC. Translation gives CASSLSSGTGGAEQYF. The V gene is TRBV27, the J gene TRBJ2-7, with 12 bases fitting TRBD1. Losses at the gene ends were 0 bases for V and 7 bases for J; bases not matched to a gene: 7. The CDR3 is 16 residues long. The germline V gene has CDR1 MNHEY and CDR2 SMNVEV (reference sequence).